The 26 T cell receptor beta chains in this list originate from one sample, sequenced in a study of T cells after posttransplantation cyclophosphamide. The data were produced by immunoSEQ multiplex PCR, yet TCRdb's version contains in-frame clones alone and is incomplete. The table lists about 18,000 clones, 60% to 80% of them singletons. Cyclophosphamide on days +3 and +4 followed busulfan-fludarabine conditioning and a marrow graft. The starting material was CD8+ T cells sorted from PBMCs, obtained approximately 2,000 days after a stem cell transplant with posttransplant cyclophosphamide. The receptors shown here come from a female patient aged 40 to 55 who received an allogeneic stem cell transplant from a related donor, was CMV-positive, and had no GVHD. The graft donor may be the source of some T cells.

V usage is TRBV19 and J usage is TRBJ2-7, with a tentative D call TRBD2 (5 bases). Germline assignment: CDR1 LNHDA and CDR2 SQIVND (reference sequence). This CDR3 is 14 amino acids long. The germline V and J ends were trimmed by 3 bases and 4 bases, with 13 bases remaining between them. In DNA form, the CDR3 reads TGTGCCAGTAGTATCTCCCTAGGAGGATACGAGCAGTACTTC. Translated, it gives CASSISLGGYEQYF.

In its sample, this clone was seen a few times. This chain links TRBV4-1 with TRBJ2-7; TRBD1 might be the D (5 bases). The CDR3 contains 13 residues. The germline V and J ends were trimmed by 0 bases and 5 bases, with 8 bases remaining between them. The germline V gene has CDR1 MGHRA and CDR2 YSYEKL. The CDR3 coding sequence is TGCGCCAGCAGCCAAGATCGCAGGGACGAGCAGTACTTC. This gives the protein CASSQDRRDEQYF.

Comment on this clone: One end of the junction does not line up with germline, which may come from a read error. The chain is built from TRBV7-7 and TRBJ2-7; possible D gene TRBD1, 5 bases. The CDR3 loop spans 13 amino acids. The V gene's germline CDR1 is SSHAT and CDR2 FNYEAQ (reference sequence). The CDR3 region has the DNA TGTGCTAGCAGCTTCGGACATTTATACGAGCAGTACTTC. Protein: CASSFGHLYEQYF.

V gene TRBV11-2 combines with J gene TRBJ1-4; D gene ambiguous. Germline V gene lookup returns CDR1 SGHAT and CDR2 FQNNGV. V dropped 4 bases and J dropped 11 bases, with 14 bases sitting between them. The CDR3 sequence is 13 residues long. CDR3 region: CASSSSLEGKLFF. CDR3 DNA: TGTGCCAGCAGCTCATCGCTGGAGGGCAAACTGTTTTTT.

This sequence joins TRBV4-1 and TRBJ2-3; D perhaps matches TRBD2 (6 bases). Per the germline V gene, CDR1 is MGHRA and CDR2 is YSYEKL. The length of the CDR3 is 16 residues. With 0 bases removed from V and 0 bases from J, the gap between germline ends came to 10 bases. CDR3 coding DNA: TGCGCCAGCAGCCAAGATGCGGAGGGAAGCACAGATACGCAGTATTTT. As protein: CASSQDAEGSTDTQYF.

The chain has TRBV5-1 and TRBJ2-3; 7 bases are a match to TRBD1. The V gene's germline CDR1 is SGHRS and CDR2 YFSETQ. The CDR3 has 16 amino acids. With V trimmed by 4 bases and J by 5 bases, 13 bases remained unmatched. CDR3 nucleotides: TGCGCCAGCAGCCCTGGTCTCGGACAGGTGGAAGATACGCAGTATTTT. It encodes CASSPGLGQVEDTQYF.

CDR3 region: CASSVGLDIELFF. The CDR3 coding sequence is TGTGCCAGCAGCGTAGGACTAGATATTGAGCTGTTTTTT. The chain uses TRBV9 and TRBJ2-2, with D possibly TRBD2 on 6 matching bases. V lost 0 bases, J lost 11 bases, and 11 bases lay in between. Germline V gene data show CDR1 as SGDLS and CDR2 as YYNGEE. This CDR3 is built from 13 residues.

The V call is TRBV6-1, the J call TRBJ1-1; 7 bases agree with TRBD1. Germline lookup yields CDR1 MNHNS and CDR2 SASEGT. This CDR3 comprises 14 residues. V shed 8 bases and J 3 bases; nucleotides not matched to a gene: 9. The CDR3 is CASAQGPGDTEAFF. In DNA form, the CDR3 reads TGTGCCAGCGCACAGGGGCCGGGGGACACTGAAGCTTTCTTT.

CDR3: CASRGQGASTGNTIYF. The CDR3 bases are TGTGCCAGCAGGGGACAGGGGGCTTCAACTGGAAACACCATATATTTT. The chain joins TRBV2 to TRBJ1-3, with 12 bases that match TRBD1. J gave up 2 bases and V 6 bases, and 5 bases lay outside the gene matches. The CDR3 has 16 amino acids. Looked up from germline, CDR1 is SNHLY and CDR2 is FYNNEI.

This clone was recorded a few times. V and J are TRBV5-6 and TRBJ1-2; D is undetermined. The CDR3 totals 13 residues. Trimming left V 3 bases short and J 4 bases short, with 10 bases between. CDR1 SGHDT and CDR2 YYEEEE come from the germline V gene. The chain's CDR3 is CASSSQLLYGYTF. As DNA, the CDR3 is TGTGCCAGCAGCTCACAGCTACTCTATGGCTACACCTTC. Filled out from reference TRBV5-6 and TRBJ1-2, the complete variable domain reads DAGVTQSPTHLIKTRGQQVTLRCSPKSGHDTVSWYQQALGQGPQFIFQYYEEEERQRGNFPDRFSGHQFPNYSSELNVNALLLGDSALYLCASSSQLLYGYTFGSGTRLTVV.

The chain links TRBV13 to TRBJ2-3; 15 nucleotides match TRBD2. With 3 bases clipped from V and 3 bases from J, the junction kept 4 bases outside the gene matches. Germline CDR1 and CDR2: PRHDT and FYEKMQ (reference sequence). The CDR3 runs to 17 residues. The CDR3 DNA is TGTGCCAGCAGCTTCGGACTAGCGGGGGGGCGGACAGATACGCAGTATTTT. It is translated as CASSFGLAGGRTDTQYF.

This chain uses TRBV5-6 with TRBJ1-2; 7 bases line up with TRBD1. The V gene end was trimmed by 7 bases and the J gene end by 3 bases; junction bases not matched to a gene: 12. The germline V gene has CDR1 SGHDT and CDR2 YYEEEE. This CDR3 spans 15 amino acids. The CDR3 loop reads CASVNTGALDYGYTF. In DNA form, the CDR3 reads TGTGCCAGCGTAAACACAGGGGCCCTTGACTATGGCTACACCTTC.

This rearrangement joins TRBV19 to TRBJ1-2, with 9 bases that match TRBD1. The CDR3 is made up of 14 amino acids. Per germline, CDR1 LNHDA and CDR2 SQIVND (reference sequence). V lost 6 bases to trimming and J lost 4 bases; unmatched junction nucleotides: 6. The CDR3 loop reads CASRREQGAYGYTF. The CDR3 DNA is TGTGCCAGTAGAAGGGAACAGGGGGCCTATGGCTACACCTTC. Full variable domain (remainder filled in from reference TRBV19 and TRBJ1-2): DGGITQSPKYLFRKEGQNVTLSCEQNLNHDAMYWYRQDPGQGLRLIYYSQIVNDFQKGDIAEGYSVSREKKESFPLTVTSAQKNPTAFYLCASRREQGAYGYTFGSGTRLTVV.

The chain employs TRBV5-5 and TRBJ1-2; 8 bases match TRBD1. Trimming at V came to 3 bases and at J to 7 bases, leaving 14 bases not matched to a gene. Germline V gives CDR1 SGHKS, CDR2 YYEKEE (reference sequence). The CDR3 has 16 residues. The CDR3 nucleotides read TGTGCCAGCAGCTATCTAGGACAGGGACGAGAACCTGGCTACACCTTC. It translates to CASSYLGQGREPGYTF.

The rearrangement joins TRBV5-1 to TRBJ2-5, with 8 positions matching TRBD1. The DNA matches TRBJ2-7 better at its end, which makes the J call doubtful. The CDR3 has 13 residues. Per germline, CDR1 SGHRS and CDR2 YFSETQ. CDR3 protein: CASSKGQVYEQYF. CDR3 in DNA: TGCGCCAGCAGCAAGGGACAGGTGTACGAGCAGTACTTC.

The CDR3 protein is CASSQGEGPGGFYNSPLHF. CDR3 DNA sequence: TGTGCCAGCAGCCAAGGCGAGGGCCCCGGGGGTTTTTATAATTCACCCCTCCACTTT. V and J are TRBV14 and TRBJ1-6; a weak D match, TRBD1 (5 bases). The V gene's germline CDR1 is SGHDN and CDR2 FVKESK. The CDR3 is 19 amino acids. Trimming took 1 base from V and 4 from J, leaving 20 bases between them.

This sequence joins TRBV28 and TRBJ2-5; TRBD1 aligns across 9 bases. The length of the CDR3 is 15 residues. The J segment lost 4 bases and the V segment lost 5 bases, leaving 8 bases of the junction unmatched. Germline CDR1 is MDHEN and CDR2 is SYDVKM. The CDR3 DNA reads TGTGCCAGCAGTACCTTCACGACAGGGGGAGAGACCCAGTACTTC. Protein product: CASSTFTTGGETQYF.

The chain is built from TRBV19 and TRBJ2-5; 10 nucleotides match TRBD1. This CDR3 region has 14 residues. V trimming: 5 bases; J trimming: 5 bases; junction bases outside the gene matches: 5. CDR1 and CDR2 (germline): LNHDA, SQIVND (reference sequence). CDR3 sequence: CASSPWDRGETQYF. The CDR3 bases are TGTGCCAGTAGTCCTTGGGACAGGGGTGAGACCCAGTACTTC. Full variable domain (missing parts from reference TRBV19 and TRBJ2-5): DGGITQSPKYLFRKEGQNVTLSCEQNLNHDAMYWYRQDPGQGLRLIYYSQIVNDFQKGDIAEGYSVSREKKESFPLTVTSAQKNPTAFYLCASSPWDRGETQYFGPGTRLLVL.

The chain couples TRBV29-1 to TRBJ2-1; TRBD2 matches 9 bases. With 2 bases clipped from V and 0 bases from J, the junction kept 5 bases outside the gene matches. CDR1 and CDR2 (germline): SQVTM, ANQGSEA. The CDR3 is made up of 16 amino acids. The CDR3 protein is CSVERVAGASYNEQFF. Here the CDR3 DNA reads TGCAGCGTTGAAAGGGTAGCGGGGGCCTCCTACAATGAGCAGTTCTTC.

This sequence joins TRBV6-5 and TRBJ1-1; D gene unclear. CDR3 length equals 14 residues. V lost 2 bases, J lost 5 bases, and 12 bases lay in between. CDR1 and CDR2 (germline): MNHEY, SVGAGI. CDR3 region: CASSYEGLGTEAFF. The CDR3 DNA sequence: TGTGCCAGCAGTTACGAGGGCTTGGGTACTGAAGCTTTCTTT.

The chain has TRBV6-6 and TRBJ2-1, with 7 bases matching TRBD2. Looked up from germline, CDR1 is MNHNY and CDR2 is SVGAGI (reference sequence). The CDR3 loop spans 13 amino acids. V lost 10 bases, J lost 2 bases, and 5 bases stayed unmatched. In DNA form, the CDR3 reads TGTGCCACCTCCGCGGGGGCCTACAATGAGCAGTTCTTC. Translated, it gives CATSAGAYNEQFF.

The rearrangement uses TRBV27 and TRBJ1-5; 8 bases match TRBD1. V trimming: 2 bases; J trimming: 5 bases; junction bases outside the gene matches: 2. Germline V gene sequence: CDR1 MNHEY, CDR2 SMNVEV (reference sequence). The CDR3 sequence is 14 residues long. The CDR3 is CASSLQGADQPQHF. In DNA, the CDR3 is TGTGCCAGCAGTTTACAGGGGGCTGATCAGCCCCAGCATTTT.

The V call is TRBV6-4, the J call TRBJ2-1; 11 positions agree with TRBD1. Trimming cost V 3 bases and J 7 bases; bases outside gene matches: 5. The germline CDR1 and CDR2 sequences are MRHNA and SNTAGT. The CDR3 contains 15 residues. The CDR3 is CASSEWDRGANEQFF. The CDR3, as DNA: TGTGCCAGCAGTGAATGGGACAGGGGGGCGAATGAGCAGTTCTTC.

The chain couples TRBV6-5 to TRBJ1-2, with D possibly being TRBD1 (6 bases). CDR1 is MNHEY, CDR2 SVGAGI, per germline. CDR3 length equals 14 residues. The V gene lost 0 bases and the J gene lost 3 bases, with 8 bases spanning the gap. The CDR3 protein is CASSYSPGDYGYTF. Here the CDR3 DNA reads TGTGCCAGCAGTTACTCGCCAGGGGACTATGGCTACACCTTC.

J is TRBJ2-7 and V is TRBV11-2; 11 bases map to TRBD2. CDR3 length equals 16 residues. Losses at the gene ends were 1 base for V and 2 bases for J; bases not matched to a gene: 4. CDR1 SGHAT and CDR2 FQNNGV come from the germline V gene. CDR3 loop: CASSLVASGGTYEQYF. In DNA, the CDR3 is TGTGCCAGCAGCTTAGTGGCTAGCGGGGGGACCTACGAGCAGTACTTC.

By its share, this clone is medium-sized. The chain recombines TRBV11-2 with TRBJ1-2, with 10 bases lining up with TRBD1. Germline CDR1 is SGHAT and CDR2 is FQNNGV. Trimming removed 1 base from V and 8 bases from J; junction bases left unmatched: 4. This CDR3 contains 14 residues. The CDR3 coding sequence is TGTGCCAGCAGCTTAGGGGACAGGGGAAGAGGCTACACCTTC. This sequence encodes CASSLGDRGRGYTF. Using reference TRBV11-2 and TRBJ1-2 for the parts outside the CDR3, the full variable domain is EAGVAQSPRYKIIEKRQSVAFWCNPISGHATLYWYQQILGQGPKLLIQFQNNGVVDDSQLPKDRFSAERLKGVDSTLKIQPAKLEDSAVYLCASSLGDRGRGYTFGSGTRLTVV.